This T cell receptor (beta chain) was identified in a study of vaccination effects on CD4 cells after COVID-19. Turning to the study itself: As their vaccination, participants received two doses of either BNT162b2 or mRNA-1273. Study-level findings and limits: Clones that were induced by infection or by vaccine showed marked contraction late after vaccination. Few convalescent patients, and no early post-infection timepoints, were available to the study.

About this clone itself: What it binds is unknown.

Sequencing was performed with immunoSEQ multiplex PCR; in TCRdb, only in-frame clones are kept and a portion is missing. The table records 68,000 or so clones, approximately 80% of them present only once. Ahead of sequencing, the ViraFEST assay grew antigen-specific CD4+ T cells using viral peptide pools. Cultured cells yielded isolated CD4+ T cells after nine to ten days. Vaccinees lacked prior SARS-CoV-2 infection and tested negative for nucleocapsid antibodies. Researchers swapped half the medium for IL-2 medium on both days 3 and 7. The germline gives CDR1 SNHLY, CDR2 FYNNEI. The CDR3 contains 13 residues. V was cut by 6 bases and J by 4 bases, with 12 bases left in between.

This sequence joins TRBV2 and TRBJ1-2; D gene uncertain. Specimen: CD4+ T cells from PBMCs cultured with SARS-CoV-2 spike peptides, collected before COVID-19 vaccination. The TCR comes from a human donor who received a COVID-19 vaccine. CDR3 sequence reads: CASSGGFGYGYTF. The CDR3 nucleotides read TGTGCCAGCAGCGGCGGGTTCGGCTATGGCTACACCTTC.